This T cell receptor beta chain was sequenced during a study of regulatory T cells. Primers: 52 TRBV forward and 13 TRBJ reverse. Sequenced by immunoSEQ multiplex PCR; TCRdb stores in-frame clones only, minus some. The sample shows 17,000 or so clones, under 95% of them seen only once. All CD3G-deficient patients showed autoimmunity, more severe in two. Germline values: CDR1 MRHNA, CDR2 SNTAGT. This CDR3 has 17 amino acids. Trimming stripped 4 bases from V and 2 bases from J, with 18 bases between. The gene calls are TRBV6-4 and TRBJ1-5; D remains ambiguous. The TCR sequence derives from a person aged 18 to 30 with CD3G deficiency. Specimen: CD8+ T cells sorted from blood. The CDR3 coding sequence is TGTGCCAGCAGTGTCGGAAGGAGGCCTAATGGCAATCAGCCCCAGCATTTT. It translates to CASSVGRRPNGNQPQHF.